The TCR beta chain under discussion was sequenced for a study of T cells in Graves' hyperthyroidism and ophthalmopathy. In this sample, this clonotype turned up a few times. What it recognizes is unknown. Since a much larger clone is just one base distant, this may be a read error. The germline CDR1 and CDR2 sequences are MDHEN and SYDVKM. This CDR3 is 16 amino acids long. V shed 6 bases and J 5 bases; nucleotides not matched to a gene: 12. Diagnosing involved the use of clinical symptoms, serum thyroxine and TRAb, thyroid ultrasound and orbital computed tomography. Researchers amplified the TCR beta CDR3 regions from RNA transcripts. A set of HTBI primers served as the primers for a first-round RT-PCR of the TCR CDR3. TCRdb re-derived calls from the multiplex PCR reads in MiXCR, one entry per CDR3 protein. The sample has 400,000 to 600,000 distinct CDR3 sequences, about 16% seen once. Findings of the study overall: Blood held most thyroid clonotypes expanded above 0.001 frequency. Classification by a 13 V-J model distinguished ophthalmopathy from stable hyperthyroidism.

The chain uses TRBV28 and TRBJ1-4, with 7 bases identical to TRBD1. The TCR was taken from a woman in her 30s with Graves' ophthalmopathy. The sequenced material came from blood. CDR3 sequence: CASRPLGQVLNEKLFF. The DNA for the CDR3 is TGTGCCAGCAGGCCACTAGGACAGGTCCTAAATGAAAAACTGTTTTTT.